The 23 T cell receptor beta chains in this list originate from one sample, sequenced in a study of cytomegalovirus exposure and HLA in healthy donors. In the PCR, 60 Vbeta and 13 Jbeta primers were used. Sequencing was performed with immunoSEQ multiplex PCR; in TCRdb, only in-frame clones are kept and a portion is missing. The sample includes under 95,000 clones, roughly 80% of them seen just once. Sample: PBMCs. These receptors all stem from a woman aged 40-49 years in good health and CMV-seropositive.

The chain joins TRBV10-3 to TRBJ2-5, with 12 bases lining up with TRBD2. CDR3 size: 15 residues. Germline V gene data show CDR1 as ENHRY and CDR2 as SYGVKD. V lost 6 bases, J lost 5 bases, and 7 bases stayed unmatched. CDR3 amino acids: CAIRQTSGGRETQYF. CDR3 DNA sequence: TGTGCCATCAGGCAGACTAGCGGGGGTAGGGAGACCCAGTACTTC.

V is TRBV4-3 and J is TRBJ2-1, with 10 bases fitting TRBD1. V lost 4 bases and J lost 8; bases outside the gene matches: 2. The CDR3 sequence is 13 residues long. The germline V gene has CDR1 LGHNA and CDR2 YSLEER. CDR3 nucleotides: TGCGCCAGCAGCCGGGACAGGGGCTATGAGCAGTTCTTC. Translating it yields CASSRDRGYEQFF.

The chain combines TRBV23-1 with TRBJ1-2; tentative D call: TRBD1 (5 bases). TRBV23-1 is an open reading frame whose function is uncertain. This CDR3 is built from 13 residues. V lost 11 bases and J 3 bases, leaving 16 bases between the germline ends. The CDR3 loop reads CAPRRGRDYGYTF. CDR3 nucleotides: TGCGCCCCTCGGAGGGGAAGGGACTATGGCTACACCTTC.

The DNA of the CDR3 is TGCAGCGTCCCCAGGGATAACTATGGCTACACCTTC. It specifies CSVPRDNYGYTF. The chain uses TRBV29-1 and TRBJ1-2; D may be TRBD1 (5 bases). CDR1 and CDR2 from the germline V gene are SQVTM and ANQGSEA. Trimming removed 6 bases at V and 1 base at J, with 9 bases between. The CDR3 totals 12 residues.

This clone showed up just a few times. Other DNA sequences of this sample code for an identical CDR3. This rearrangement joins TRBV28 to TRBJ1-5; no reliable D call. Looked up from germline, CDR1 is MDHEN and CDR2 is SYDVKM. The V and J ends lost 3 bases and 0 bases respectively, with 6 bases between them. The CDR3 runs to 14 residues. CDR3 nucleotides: TGTGCCAGCAGTTTCCAGAATAGCAATCAGCCCCAGCATTTT. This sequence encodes CASSFQNSNQPQHF.

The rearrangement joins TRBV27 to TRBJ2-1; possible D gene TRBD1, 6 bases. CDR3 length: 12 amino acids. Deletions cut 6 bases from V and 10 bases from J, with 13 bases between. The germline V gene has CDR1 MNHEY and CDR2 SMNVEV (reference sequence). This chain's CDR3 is CASSLRGMEQFF. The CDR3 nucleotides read TGTGCCAGCAGCTTGAGGGGGATGGAGCAGTTCTTC.

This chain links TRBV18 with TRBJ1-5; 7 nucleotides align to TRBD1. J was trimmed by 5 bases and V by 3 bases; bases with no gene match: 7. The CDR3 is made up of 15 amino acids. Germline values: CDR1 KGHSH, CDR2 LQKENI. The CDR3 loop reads CASSPRTGMHQPQHF. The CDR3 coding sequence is TGTGCCAGCTCACCCCGGACAGGTATGCATCAGCCCCAGCATTTT.

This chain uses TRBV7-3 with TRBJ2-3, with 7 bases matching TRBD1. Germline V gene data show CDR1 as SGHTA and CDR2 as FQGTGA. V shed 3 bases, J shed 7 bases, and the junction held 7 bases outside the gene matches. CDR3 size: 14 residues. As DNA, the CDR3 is TGTGCCAGCAGCTTCCTACCGGGACAGAATACGCAGTATTTT. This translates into CASSFLPGQNTQYF.

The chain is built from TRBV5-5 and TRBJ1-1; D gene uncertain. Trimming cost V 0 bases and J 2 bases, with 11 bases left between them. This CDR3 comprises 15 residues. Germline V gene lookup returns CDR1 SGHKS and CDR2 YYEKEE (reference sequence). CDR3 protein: CASSLATRYNTEAFF. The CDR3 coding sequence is TGTGCCAGCAGCTTGGCCACCAGGTATAACACTGAAGCTTTCTTT.

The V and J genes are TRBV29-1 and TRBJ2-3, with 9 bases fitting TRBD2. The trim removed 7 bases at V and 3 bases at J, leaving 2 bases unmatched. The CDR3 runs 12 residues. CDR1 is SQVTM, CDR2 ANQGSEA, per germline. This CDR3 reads CSASGVTDTQYF. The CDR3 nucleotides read TGCAGCGCTAGCGGGGTAACAGATACGCAGTATTTT.

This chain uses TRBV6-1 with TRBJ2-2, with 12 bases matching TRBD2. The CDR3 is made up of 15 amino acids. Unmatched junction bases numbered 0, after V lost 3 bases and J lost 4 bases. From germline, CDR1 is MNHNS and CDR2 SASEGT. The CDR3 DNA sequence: TGTGCCAGCAGTGAGACTAGCGGGGGCACCGGGGAGCTGTTTTTT. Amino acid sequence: CASSETSGGTGELFF.

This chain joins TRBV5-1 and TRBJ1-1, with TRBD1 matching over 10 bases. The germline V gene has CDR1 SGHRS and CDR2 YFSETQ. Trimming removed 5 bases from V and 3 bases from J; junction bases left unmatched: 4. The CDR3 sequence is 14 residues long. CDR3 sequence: CASSDGTGDTEAFF. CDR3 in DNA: TGCGCCAGCAGTGATGGGACAGGGGACACTGAAGCTTTCTTT.

CDR3 in amino acids: CASSLGQVGNQPQHF. Here the CDR3 DNA reads TGTGCCAGCAGCTTAGGACAGGTGGGCAATCAGCCCCAGCATTTT. The chain has TRBV7-2 and TRBJ1-5; tentatively, D is TRBD1 (6 bases). The CDR3 length is 15 residues. CDR1 and CDR2 (germline): SGHTA, FQGNSA. V shed 1 base and J shed 2 bases, with 9 bases lying between them.

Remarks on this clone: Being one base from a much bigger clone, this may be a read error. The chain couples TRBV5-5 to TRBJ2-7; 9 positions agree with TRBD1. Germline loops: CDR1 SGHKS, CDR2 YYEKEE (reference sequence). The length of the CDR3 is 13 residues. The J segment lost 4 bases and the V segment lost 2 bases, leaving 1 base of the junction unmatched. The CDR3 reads CASSLGTGYEQYF. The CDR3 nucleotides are TGTGCCAGCAGCTTAGGGACAGGGTACGAGCAGTACTTC.

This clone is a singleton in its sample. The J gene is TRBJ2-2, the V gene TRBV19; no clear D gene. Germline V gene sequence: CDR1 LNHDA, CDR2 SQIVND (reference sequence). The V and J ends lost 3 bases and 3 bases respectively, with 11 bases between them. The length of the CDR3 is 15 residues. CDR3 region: CASSIVGRDTGELFF. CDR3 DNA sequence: TGTGCCAGTAGTATCGTGGGCAGAGACACCGGGGAGCTGTTTTTT.

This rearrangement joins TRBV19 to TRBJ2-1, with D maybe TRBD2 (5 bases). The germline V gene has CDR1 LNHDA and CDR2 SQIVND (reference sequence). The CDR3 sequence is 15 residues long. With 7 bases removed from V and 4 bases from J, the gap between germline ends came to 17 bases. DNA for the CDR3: TGTGCCAGTAACCGTTTGGACGGGAAATACAATGAGCAGTTCTTC. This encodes CASNRLDGKYNEQFF.

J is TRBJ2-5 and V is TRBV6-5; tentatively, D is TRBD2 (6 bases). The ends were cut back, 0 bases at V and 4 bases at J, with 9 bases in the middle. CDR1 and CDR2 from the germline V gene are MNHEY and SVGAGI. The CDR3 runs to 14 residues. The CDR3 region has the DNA TGTGCCAGCAGTTACTCGGGGGGTGGAGAGACCCAGTACTTC. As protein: CASSYSGGGETQYF.

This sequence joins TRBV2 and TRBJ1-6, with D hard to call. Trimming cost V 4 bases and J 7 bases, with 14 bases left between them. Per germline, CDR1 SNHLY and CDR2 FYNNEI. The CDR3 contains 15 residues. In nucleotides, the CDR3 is TGTGCCAGCAGTGTGGAATCGACTACAAATTCACCCCTCCACTTT. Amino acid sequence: CASSVESTTNSPLHF.

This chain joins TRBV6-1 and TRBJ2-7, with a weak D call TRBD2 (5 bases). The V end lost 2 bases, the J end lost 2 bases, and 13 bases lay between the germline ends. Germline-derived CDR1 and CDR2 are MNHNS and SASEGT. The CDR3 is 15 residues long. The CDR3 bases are TGTGCCAGCAGTGAAATTCGGGAAATCACCTACGAGCAGTACTTC. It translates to CASSEIREITYEQYF.

The CDR3 DNA follows: TGTGCCAGCAGTTATCCGGGGGGGAATGAGCAGTTCTTC. It encodes CASSYPGGNEQFF. The chain couples TRBV6-6 to TRBJ2-1; 8 nucleotides agree with TRBD2. Per the germline V gene, CDR1 is MNHNY and CDR2 is SVGAGI (reference sequence). Unmatched junction bases numbered 2, after V lost 3 bases and J lost 7 bases. The CDR3 has 13 amino acids.

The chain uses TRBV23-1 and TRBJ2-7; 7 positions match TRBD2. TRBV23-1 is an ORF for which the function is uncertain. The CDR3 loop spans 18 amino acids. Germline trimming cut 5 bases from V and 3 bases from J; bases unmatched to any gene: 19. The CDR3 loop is CASSSSRGRLKGYYEQYF. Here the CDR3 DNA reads TGCGCCAGCAGTTCCTCCCGCGGGAGATTGAAAGGCTACTACGAGCAGTACTTC.

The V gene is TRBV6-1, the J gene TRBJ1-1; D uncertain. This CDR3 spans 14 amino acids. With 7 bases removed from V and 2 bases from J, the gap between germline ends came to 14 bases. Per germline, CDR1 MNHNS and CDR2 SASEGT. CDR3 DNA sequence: TGTGCCAGCAAGGACTACATGGGAAACACTGAAGCTTTCTTT. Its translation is CASKDYMGNTEAFF.

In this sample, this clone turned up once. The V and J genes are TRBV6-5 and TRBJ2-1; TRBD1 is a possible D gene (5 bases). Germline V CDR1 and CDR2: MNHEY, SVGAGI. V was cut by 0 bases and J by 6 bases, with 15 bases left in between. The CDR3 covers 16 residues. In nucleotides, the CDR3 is TGTGCCAGCAGTTACTCGAACAGGTACCCGGGCAATGAGCAGTTCTTC. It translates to CASSYSNRYPGNEQFF.